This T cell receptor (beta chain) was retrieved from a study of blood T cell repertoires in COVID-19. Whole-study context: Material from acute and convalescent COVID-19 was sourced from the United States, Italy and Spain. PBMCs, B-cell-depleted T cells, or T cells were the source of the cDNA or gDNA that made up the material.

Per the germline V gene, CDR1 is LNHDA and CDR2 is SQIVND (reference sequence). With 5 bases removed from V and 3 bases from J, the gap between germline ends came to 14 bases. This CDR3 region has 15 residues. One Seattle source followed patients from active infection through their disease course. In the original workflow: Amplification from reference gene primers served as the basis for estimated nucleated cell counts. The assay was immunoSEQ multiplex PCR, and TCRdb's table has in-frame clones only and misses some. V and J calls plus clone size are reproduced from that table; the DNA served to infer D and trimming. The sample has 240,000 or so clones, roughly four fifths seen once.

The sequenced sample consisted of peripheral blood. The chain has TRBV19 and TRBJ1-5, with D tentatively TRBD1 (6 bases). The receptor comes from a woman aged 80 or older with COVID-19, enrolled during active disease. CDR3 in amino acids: CASSSYRAPNQPQHF. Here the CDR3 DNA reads TGTGCCAGTAGTTCATACAGGGCCCCCAATCAGCCCCAGCATTTT.